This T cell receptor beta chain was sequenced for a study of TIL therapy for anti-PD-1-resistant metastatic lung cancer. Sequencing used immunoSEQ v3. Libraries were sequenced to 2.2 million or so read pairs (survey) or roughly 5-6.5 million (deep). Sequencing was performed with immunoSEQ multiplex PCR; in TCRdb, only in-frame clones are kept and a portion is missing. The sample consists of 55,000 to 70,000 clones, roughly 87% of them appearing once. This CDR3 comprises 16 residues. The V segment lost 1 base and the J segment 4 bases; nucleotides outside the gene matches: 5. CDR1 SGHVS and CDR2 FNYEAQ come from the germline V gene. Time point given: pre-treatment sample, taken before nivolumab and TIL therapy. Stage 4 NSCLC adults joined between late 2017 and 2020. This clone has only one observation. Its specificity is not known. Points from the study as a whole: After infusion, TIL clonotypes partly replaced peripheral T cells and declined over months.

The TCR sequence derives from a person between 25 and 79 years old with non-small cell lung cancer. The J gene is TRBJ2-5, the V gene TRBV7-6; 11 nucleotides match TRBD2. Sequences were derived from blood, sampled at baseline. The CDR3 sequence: CASSLETSGIRETQYF. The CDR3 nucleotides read TGTGCCAGCAGCTTAGAGACTAGCGGGATACGAGAGACCCAGTACTTC.